The rows below give T cell receptor beta chains drawn from one sample of a study of cytotoxic CD8 clonotypes in ibrutinib-treated CLL. Profiled with immunoSEQ multiplex PCR; TCRdb holds only in-frame clones, not every one. The sample lists over 200,000 clones, 79% occurring once. This specimen consisted of PBMCs, obtained after 12 months of ibrutinib treatment. Receptor source: a human donor with chronic lymphocytic leukemia. CDR3s include the opening cysteine and the closing phenylalanine or tryptophan. Fields, in order: D gene, J gene, V gene, clone size, CDR3 protein, CDR3 DNA. The D gene is left open where the match is weak. The listing skips clone size in some rows; elsewhere it reads once, few, many or a size class.

D gene: .; J gene: TRBJ1-2; V gene: TRBV11-2; clone size: once; CDR3 protein: CASSLNDEGDFDYGYTF; CDR3 DNA: TGTGCCAGCAGCTTAAATGATGAGGGGGATTTCGACTATGGCTACACCTTC
D gene: .; J gene: TRBJ1-4; V gene: TRBV30; clone size: .; CDR3 protein: CAWSPWGLDEKLFF; CDR3 DNA: TGTGCCTGGAGTCCATGGGGGTTGGATGAAAAACTGTTTTTT
D gene: .; J gene: TRBJ2-2; V gene: TRBV7-9; clone size: .; CDR3 protein: CASSLGAPDTGELFF; CDR3 DNA: TGTGCCAGCAGCTTAGGGGCGCCGGACACCGGGGAGCTGTTTTTT
D gene: TRBD2; J gene: TRBJ2-3; V gene: TRBV6-1; clone size: .; CDR3 protein: CASSEATSGGGLTQYF; CDR3 DNA: TGTGCCAGCAGTGAAGCGACTAGCGGGGGGGGGTTGACGCAGTATTTT
D gene: .; J gene: TRBJ2-7; V gene: TRBV28; clone size: .; CDR3 protein: CASSSGRAYEQYF; CDR3 DNA: TGTGCCAGCAGTTCGGGACGGGCATACGAGCAGTACTTC
D gene: TRBD1; J gene: TRBJ2-7; V gene: TRBV5-1; clone size: .; CDR3 protein: CASSWTGGEQYF; CDR3 DNA: TGCGCCAGCAGCTGGACAGGGGGAGAGCAGTACTTC
D gene: .; J gene: TRBJ1-5; V gene: TRBV27; clone size: .; CDR3 protein: CASRESNQPQHF; CDR3 DNA: TGTGCCAGCAGGGAAAGCAATCAGCCCCAGCATTTT
D gene: TRBD1; J gene: TRBJ2-7; V gene: TRBV10-1; clone size: .; CDR3 protein: CASSEPGTVSEQYF; CDR3 DNA: TGCGCCAGCAGTGAGCCTGGGACAGTAAGCGAGCAGTACTTC
D gene: .; J gene: TRBJ1-3; V gene: TRBV5-4; clone size: .; CDR3 protein: CASSLWLGSPGNTIYF; CDR3 DNA: TGTGCCAGCAGCTTGTGGTTGGGGTCCCCTGGAAACACCATATATTTT
D gene: TRBD1; J gene: TRBJ1-1; V gene: TRBV4-1; clone size: .; CDR3 protein: CASSSTGVDEAFF; CDR3 DNA: TGCGCCAGCAGCTCAACAGGGGTGGATGAAGCTTTCTTT
D gene: .; J gene: TRBJ1-4; V gene: TRBV11-2; clone size: few; CDR3 protein: CASSLEGAGGKLFF; CDR3 DNA: TGTGCCAGCAGCTTAGAGGGTGCGGGCGGAAAACTGTTTTTT
D gene: TRBD1; J gene: TRBJ2-1; V gene: TRBV18; clone size: .; CDR3 protein: CASSLDAGGYNEQFF; CDR3 DNA: TGTGCCAGCTCCCTGGACGCAGGGGGTTACAATGAGCAGTTCTTC
D gene: .; J gene: TRBJ1-4; V gene: TRBV19; clone size: .; CDR3 protein: CASRGGGAQIEKLFF; CDR3 DNA: TGTGCCAGTAGGGGAGGCGGGGCACAAATTGAAAAACTGTTTTTT
D gene: TRBD2; J gene: TRBJ2-5; V gene: TRBV11-3; clone size: few; CDR3 protein: CATSLGASGRSQETQYF; CDR3 DNA: TGTGCCACCTCTCTTGGGGCTAGCGGGAGGTCCCAAGAGACCCAGTACTTC
D gene: .; J gene: TRBJ2-7; V gene: TRBV5-6; clone size: .; CDR3 protein: CASSLGQGPYEQYF; CDR3 DNA: TGTGCCAGCAGCTTGGGGCAGGGTCCCTACGAGCAGTACTTC
D gene: .; J gene: TRBJ2-1; V gene: TRBV10-2; clone size: .; CDR3 protein: CASSSAGPHNEQFF; CDR3 DNA: TGCGCCAGCAGTTCCGCGGGCCCCCACAATGAGCAGTTCTTC
D gene: TRBD1; J gene: TRBJ1-5; V gene: TRBV6-5; clone size: .; CDR3 protein: CASSYGQGVGQPQHF; CDR3 DNA: TGTGCCAGCAGCTACGGACAGGGGGTAGGTCAGCCCCAGCATTTT
D gene: TRBD2; J gene: TRBJ2-7; V gene: TRBV5-1; clone size: few; CDR3 protein: CASSREGEGEQYF; CDR3 DNA: TGCGCCAGCAGCCGGGAGGGGGAGGGCGAGCAGTACTTC
D gene: .; J gene: TRBJ1-4; V gene: TRBV5-1; clone size: .; CDR3 protein: CASSLALDNEKLFF; CDR3 DNA: TGCGCCAGCAGCTTGGCTCTTGATAATGAAAAACTGTTTTTT
D gene: .; J gene: TRBJ1-5; V gene: TRBV2; clone size: .; CDR3 protein: CASSPGQGPQHF; CDR3 DNA: TGTGCCAGCAGCCCAGGGCAAGGGCCCCAGCATTTT
D gene: .; J gene: TRBJ2-3; V gene: TRBV4-1; clone size: .; CDR3 protein: CASSQVTPTDTQYF; CDR3 DNA: TGCGCCAGCAGCCAAGTCACCCCCACAGATACGCAGTATTTT
D gene: .; J gene: TRBJ1-1; V gene: TRBV5-1; clone size: once; CDR3 protein: CASSFGDNTEAFF; CDR3 DNA: TGCGCCAGCAGCTTCGGGGATAACACTGAAGCTTTCTTT